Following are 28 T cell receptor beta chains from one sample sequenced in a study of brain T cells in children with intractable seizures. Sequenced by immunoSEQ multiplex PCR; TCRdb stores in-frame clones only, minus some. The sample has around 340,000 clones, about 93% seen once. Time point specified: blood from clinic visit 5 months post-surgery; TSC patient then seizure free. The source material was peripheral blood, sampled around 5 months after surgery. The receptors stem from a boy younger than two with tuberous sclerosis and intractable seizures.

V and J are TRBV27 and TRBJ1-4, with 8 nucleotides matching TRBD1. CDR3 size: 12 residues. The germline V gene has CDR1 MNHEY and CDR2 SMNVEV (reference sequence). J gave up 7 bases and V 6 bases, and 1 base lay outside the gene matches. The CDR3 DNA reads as TGTGCCAGCAGGGACAGGGTTGAAAAACTGTTTTTT. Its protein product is CASRDRVEKLFF.

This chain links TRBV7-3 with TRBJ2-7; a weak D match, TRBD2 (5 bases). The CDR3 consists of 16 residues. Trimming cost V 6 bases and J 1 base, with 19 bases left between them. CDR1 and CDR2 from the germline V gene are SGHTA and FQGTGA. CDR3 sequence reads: CASSHPDRTGSYEQYF. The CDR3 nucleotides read TGTGCCAGCAGTCACCCAGATAGGACTGGTTCCTACGAGCAGTACTTC. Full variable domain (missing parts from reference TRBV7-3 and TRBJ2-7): GAGVSQTPSNKVTEKGKYVELRCDPISGHTALYWYRQSLGQGPEFLIYFQGTGAADDSGLPNDRFFAVRPEGSVSTLKIQRTERGDSAVYLCASSHPDRTGSYEQYFGPGTRLTVT.

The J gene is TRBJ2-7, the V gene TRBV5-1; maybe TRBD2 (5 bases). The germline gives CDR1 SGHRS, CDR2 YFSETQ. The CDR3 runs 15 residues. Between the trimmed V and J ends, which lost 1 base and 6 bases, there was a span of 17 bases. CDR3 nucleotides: TGCGCCAGCAGCTTGACTAGTTCCCCGGTAGGCGAGCAGTACTTC. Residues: CASSLTSSPVGEQYF.

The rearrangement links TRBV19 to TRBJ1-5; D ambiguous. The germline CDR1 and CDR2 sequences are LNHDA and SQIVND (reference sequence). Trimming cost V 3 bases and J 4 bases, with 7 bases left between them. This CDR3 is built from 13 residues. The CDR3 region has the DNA TGTGCCAGTAGTATTGGGCGGAATCAGCCCCAGCATTTT. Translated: CASSIGRNQPQHF.

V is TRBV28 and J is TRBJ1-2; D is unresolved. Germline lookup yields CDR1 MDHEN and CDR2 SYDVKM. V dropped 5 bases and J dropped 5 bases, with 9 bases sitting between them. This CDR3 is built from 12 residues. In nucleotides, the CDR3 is TGTGCCAGCAGTACCGTTTTATATGGCTACACCTTC. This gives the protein CASSTVLYGYTF.

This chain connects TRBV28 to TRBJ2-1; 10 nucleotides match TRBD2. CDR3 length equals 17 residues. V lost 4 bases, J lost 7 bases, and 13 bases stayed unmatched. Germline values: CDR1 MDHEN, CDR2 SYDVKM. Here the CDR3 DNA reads TGTGCCAGCAGTTCGCCAAGCGGGAGGGCCGGACCAAATGAGCAGTTCTTC. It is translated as CASSSPSGRAGPNEQFF.

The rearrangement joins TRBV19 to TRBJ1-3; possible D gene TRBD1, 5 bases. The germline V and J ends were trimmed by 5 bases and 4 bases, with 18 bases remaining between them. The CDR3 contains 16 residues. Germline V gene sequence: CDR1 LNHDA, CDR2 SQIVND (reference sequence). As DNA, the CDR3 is TGTGCCAGTAGTCCTCTCCGGGACCGAGCGGGAAACACCATATATTTT. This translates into CASSPLRDRAGNTIYF.

DNA for the CDR3: TGTGCCAGCAGTTTTAGCGACAGGGATGGTGGAAACACCATATATTTT. Translating it yields CASSFSDRDGGNTIYF. The chain uses TRBV27 and TRBJ1-3, with 7 bases matching TRBD1. The CDR3 totals 16 residues. Germline CDR1 reads MNHEY; CDR2 reads SMNVEV (reference sequence). Unmatched junction bases numbered 8, after V lost 3 bases and J lost 3 bases.

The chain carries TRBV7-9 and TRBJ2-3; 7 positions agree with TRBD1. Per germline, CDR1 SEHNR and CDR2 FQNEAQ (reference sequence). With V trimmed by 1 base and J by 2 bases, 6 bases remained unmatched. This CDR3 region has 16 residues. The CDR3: CASSLGWDSYTDTQYF. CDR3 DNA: TGTGCCAGCAGCTTAGGATGGGACAGCTACACAGATACGCAGTATTTT.

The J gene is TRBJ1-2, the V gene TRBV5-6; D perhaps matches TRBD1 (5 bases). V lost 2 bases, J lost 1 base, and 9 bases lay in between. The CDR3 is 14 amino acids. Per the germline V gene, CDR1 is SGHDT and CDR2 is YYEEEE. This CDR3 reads CASSFGHLNYGYTF. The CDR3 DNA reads TGTGCCAGCAGCTTCGGACACCTTAACTATGGCTACACCTTC.

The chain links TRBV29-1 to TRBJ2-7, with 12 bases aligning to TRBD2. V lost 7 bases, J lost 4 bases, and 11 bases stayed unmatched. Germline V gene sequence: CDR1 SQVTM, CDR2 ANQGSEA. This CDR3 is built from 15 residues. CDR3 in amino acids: CSASNSLAGGYEQYF. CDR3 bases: TGCAGCGCCTCGAATTCACTAGCGGGAGGTTACGAGCAGTACTTC.

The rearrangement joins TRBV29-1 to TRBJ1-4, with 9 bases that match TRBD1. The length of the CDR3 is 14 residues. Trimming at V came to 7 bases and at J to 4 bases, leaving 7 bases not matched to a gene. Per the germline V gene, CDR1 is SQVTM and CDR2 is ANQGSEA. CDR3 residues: CSAAGQGLNEKLFF. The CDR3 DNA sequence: TGCAGCGCTGCGGGACAGGGCCTTAATGAAAAACTGTTTTTT.

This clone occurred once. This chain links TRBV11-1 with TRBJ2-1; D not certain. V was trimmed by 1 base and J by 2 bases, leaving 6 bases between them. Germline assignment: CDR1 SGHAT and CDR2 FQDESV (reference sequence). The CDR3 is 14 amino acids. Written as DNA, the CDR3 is TGTGCCAGCAGCTTAGGAAGGGCCTACAATGAGCAGTTCTTC. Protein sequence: CASSLGRAYNEQFF.

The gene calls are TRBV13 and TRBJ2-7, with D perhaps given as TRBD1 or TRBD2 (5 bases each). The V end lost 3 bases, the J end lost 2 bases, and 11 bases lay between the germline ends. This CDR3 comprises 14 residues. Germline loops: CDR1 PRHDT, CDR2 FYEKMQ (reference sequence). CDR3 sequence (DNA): TGTGCCAGCAGCTTCCGGGACGGGACCTACGAGCAGTACTTC. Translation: CASSFRDGTYEQYF.

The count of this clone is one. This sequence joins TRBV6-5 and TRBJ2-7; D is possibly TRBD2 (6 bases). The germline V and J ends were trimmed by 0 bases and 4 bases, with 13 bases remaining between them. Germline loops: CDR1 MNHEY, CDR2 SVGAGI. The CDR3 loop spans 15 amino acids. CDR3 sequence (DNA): TGTGCCAGCAGTTACTCACGGGGGAATATATACGAGCAGTACTTC. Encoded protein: CASSYSRGNIYEQYF.

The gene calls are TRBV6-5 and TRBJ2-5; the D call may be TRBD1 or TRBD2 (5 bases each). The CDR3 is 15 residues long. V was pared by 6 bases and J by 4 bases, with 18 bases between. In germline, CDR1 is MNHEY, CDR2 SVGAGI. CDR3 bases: TGTGCCAGCAGGGGGCCCGAGGAGGCCCGAGAGACCCAGTACTTC. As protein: CASRGPEEARETQYF.

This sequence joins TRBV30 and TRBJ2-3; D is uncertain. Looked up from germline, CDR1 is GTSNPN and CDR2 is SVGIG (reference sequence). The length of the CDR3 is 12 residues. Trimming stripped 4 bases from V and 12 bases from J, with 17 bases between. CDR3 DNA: TGTGCCTGGACCATCGGAGCTCTCCCCCAGTATTTT. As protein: CAWTIGALPQYF. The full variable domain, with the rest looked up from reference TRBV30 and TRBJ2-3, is SQTIHQWPATLVQPVGSPLSLECTVEGTSNPNLYWYRQAAGRGLQLLFYSVGIGQISSEVPQNLSASRPQDRQFILSSKKLLLSDSGFYLCAWTIGALPQYFGPGTRLTVL.

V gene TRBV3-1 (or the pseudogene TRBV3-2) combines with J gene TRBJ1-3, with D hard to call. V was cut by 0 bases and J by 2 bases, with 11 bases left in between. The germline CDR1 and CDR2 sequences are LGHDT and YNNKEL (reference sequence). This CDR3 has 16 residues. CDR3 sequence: CASSQDRLGAGNTIYF. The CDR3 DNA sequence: TGTGCCAGCAGCCAAGATCGTCTGGGAGCTGGAAACACCATATATTTT.

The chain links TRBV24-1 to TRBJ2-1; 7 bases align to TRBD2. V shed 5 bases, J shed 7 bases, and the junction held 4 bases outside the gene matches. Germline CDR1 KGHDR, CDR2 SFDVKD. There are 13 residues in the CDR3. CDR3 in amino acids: CATSGGGYNEQFF. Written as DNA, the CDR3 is TGTGCCACCAGTGGGGGGGGGTATAATGAGCAGTTCTTC.

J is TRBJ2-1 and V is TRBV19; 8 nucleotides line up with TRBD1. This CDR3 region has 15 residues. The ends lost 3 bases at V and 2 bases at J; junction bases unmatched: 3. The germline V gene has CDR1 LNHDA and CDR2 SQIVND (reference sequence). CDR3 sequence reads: CASSIGRGPYNEQFF. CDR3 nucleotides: TGTGCCAGTAGTATCGGCAGGGGGCCCTACAATGAGCAGTTCTTC. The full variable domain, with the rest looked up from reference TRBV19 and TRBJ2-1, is DGGITQSPKYLFRKEGQNVTLSCEQNLNHDAMYWYRQDPGQGLRLIYYSQIVNDFQKGDIAEGYSVSREKKESFPLTVTSAQKNPTAFYLCASSIGRGPYNEQFFGPGTRLTVL.

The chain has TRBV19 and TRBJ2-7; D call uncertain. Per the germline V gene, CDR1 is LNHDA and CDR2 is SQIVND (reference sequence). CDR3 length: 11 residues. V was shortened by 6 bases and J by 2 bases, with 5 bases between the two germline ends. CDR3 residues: CASRSPYEQYF. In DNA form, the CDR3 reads TGTGCCAGTAGAAGTCCCTACGAGCAGTACTTC.

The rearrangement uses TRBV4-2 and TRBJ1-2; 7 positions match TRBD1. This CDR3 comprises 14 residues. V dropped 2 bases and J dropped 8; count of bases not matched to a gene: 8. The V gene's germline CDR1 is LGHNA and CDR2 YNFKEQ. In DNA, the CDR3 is TGTGCCAGCAGCCAAATTATTTCGGACAGGGGCTACACCTTC. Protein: CASSQIISDRGYTF.

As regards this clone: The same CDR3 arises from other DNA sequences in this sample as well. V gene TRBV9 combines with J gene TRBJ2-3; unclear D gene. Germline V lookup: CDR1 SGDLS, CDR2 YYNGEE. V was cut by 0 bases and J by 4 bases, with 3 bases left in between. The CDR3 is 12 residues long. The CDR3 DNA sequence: TGTGCCAGCAGCGTAGGCTCAGATACGCAGTATTTT. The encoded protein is CASSVGSDTQYF. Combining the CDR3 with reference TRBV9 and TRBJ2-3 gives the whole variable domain DSGVTQTPKHLITATGQRVTLRCSPRSGDLSVYWYQQSLDQGLQFLIQYYNGEERAKGNILERFSAQQFPDLHSELNLSSLELGDSALYFCASSVGSDTQYFGPGTRLTVL.

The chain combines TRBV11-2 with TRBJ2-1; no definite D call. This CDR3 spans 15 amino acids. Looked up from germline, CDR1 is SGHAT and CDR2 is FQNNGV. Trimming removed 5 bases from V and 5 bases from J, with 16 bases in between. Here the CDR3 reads CASSPLLKNHNEQFF. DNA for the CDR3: TGTGCCAGCAGCCCCCTCCTTAAGAACCACAATGAGCAGTTCTTC.

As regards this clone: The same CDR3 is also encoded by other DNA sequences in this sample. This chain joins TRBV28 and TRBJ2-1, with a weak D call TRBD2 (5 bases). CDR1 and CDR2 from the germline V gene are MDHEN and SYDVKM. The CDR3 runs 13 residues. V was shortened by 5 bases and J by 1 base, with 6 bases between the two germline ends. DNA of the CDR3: TGTGCCAGCAGTCCGGGGTCCTACAATGAGCAGTTCTTC. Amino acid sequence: CASSPGSYNEQFF.

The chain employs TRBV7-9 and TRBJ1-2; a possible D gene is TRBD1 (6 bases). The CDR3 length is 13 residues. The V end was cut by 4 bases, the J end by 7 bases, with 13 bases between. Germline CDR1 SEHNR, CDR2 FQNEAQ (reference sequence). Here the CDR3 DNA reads TGTGCCAGCAGCTCCGGCGCAGGGGTTGGCTACACCTTC. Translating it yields CASSSGAGVGYTF.

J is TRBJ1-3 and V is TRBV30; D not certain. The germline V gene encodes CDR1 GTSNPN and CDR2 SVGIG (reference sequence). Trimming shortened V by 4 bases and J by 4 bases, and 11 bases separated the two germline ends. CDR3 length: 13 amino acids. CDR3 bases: TGTGCCTGGAACTTAGACACCGGAAACACCATATATTTT. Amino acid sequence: CAWNLDTGNTIYF.

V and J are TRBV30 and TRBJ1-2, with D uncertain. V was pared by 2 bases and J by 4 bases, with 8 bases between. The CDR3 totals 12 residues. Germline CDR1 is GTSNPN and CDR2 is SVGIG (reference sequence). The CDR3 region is CAWSPGGYGYTF. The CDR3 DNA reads TGTGCCTGGAGTCCAGGTGGCTATGGCTACACCTTC.